Following are 3 T cell receptor beta chains from one sample sequenced in a study of blood T cell repertoires in COVID-19. Measured with immunoSEQ multiplex PCR; TCRdb has only the in-frame clones, and not every one. The profile shows about 330,000 clones, over 75% of them singletons. The sample consisted of peripheral blood. Receptors originate from a woman between 50 and 59 years old with active or convalescent COVID-19.

The chain recombines TRBV12-3 or TRBV12-4 with TRBJ2-3; TRBD1 is a possible D gene (6 bases). The CDR3 runs 12 residues. Trimming shortened V by 7 bases and J by 6 bases, and 11 bases separated the two germline ends. The CDR3 sequence: CASTLTGDTQYF. CDR3 in DNA: TGTGCCAGCACCTTGACAGGCGATACGCAGTATTTT.

The DNA of the CDR3 is TGCGCCAGCAGCCAAGCTAGCGCTTACAATGAGCAGTTCTTC. Its protein is CASSQASAYNEQFF. The rearrangement links TRBV5-1 to TRBJ2-1; D possibly corresponds to TRBD2 (6 bases). The ends were cut back, 4 bases at V and 4 bases at J, with 12 bases in the middle. CDR3 length equals 14 residues. Germline V lookup: CDR1 SGHRS, CDR2 YFSETQ.

This clone was detected only once. The genes are TRBV5-1 and TRBJ2-3, with D uncertain. V was trimmed by 0 bases and J by 4 bases, leaving 9 bases between them. Germline assignment: CDR1 SGHRS and CDR2 YFSETQ. This CDR3 is built from 14 residues. CDR3 residues: CASSLDRAADTQYF. The CDR3 DNA is TGCGCCAGCAGCTTGGACCGTGCAGCAGATACGCAGTATTTT.